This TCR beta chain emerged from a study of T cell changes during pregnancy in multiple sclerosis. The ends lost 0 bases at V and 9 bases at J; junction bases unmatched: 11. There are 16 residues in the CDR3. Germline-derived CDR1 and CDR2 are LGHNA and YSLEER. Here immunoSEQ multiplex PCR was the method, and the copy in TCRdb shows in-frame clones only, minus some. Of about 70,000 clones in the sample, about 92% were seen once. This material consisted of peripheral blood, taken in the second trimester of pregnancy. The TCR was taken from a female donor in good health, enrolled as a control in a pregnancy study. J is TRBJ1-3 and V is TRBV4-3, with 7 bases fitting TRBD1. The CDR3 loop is CASSQEPGTVVGTIYF. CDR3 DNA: TGCGCCAGCAGCCAAGAACCGGGGACAGTGGTTGGCACCATATATTTT.